The sequence of this T cell receptor (beta chain) was determined in a study of OX40 agonist ivuxolimab in advanced cancers. Germline V gives CDR1 SGHDT, CDR2 YYEEEE. The CDR3 runs 13 residues. The V end lost 4 bases, the J end lost 8 bases, and 14 bases lay between the germline ends. Measured with immunoSEQ multiplex PCR; TCRdb has only the in-frame clones, and not every one. This sample yields approximately 58,000 clones, of which roughly three quarters are seen a single time; more than 0.9% belongs to the top ten. This sequence originates from an adult with an advanced solid tumor such as melanoma, head and neck, liver or kidney cancer. The genes are TRBV5-6 and TRBJ2-3, with a tentative D call TRBD1 (6 bases). Sequenced material: CD4+ or CD8+ T cells sorted from blood, taken in a trial of the OX40 agonist ivuxolimab. The CDR3 reads CASSIGQQGTQYF. The CDR3 nucleotides are TGTGCCAGCAGCATAGGACAGCAGGGTACGCAGTATTTT.